The 12 T cell receptor beta chains below all came from one sample that was sequenced in a study of blood T cell repertoires in COVID-19 (dated by TCRdb to 2018 to 2021). The library was prepared using the immunoSEQ multiplex PCR assay. TCRdb took over this immuneACCESS table, retaining in-frame rearrangements with V and J assigned. Such tables are incomplete; in checked studies, under half of the missing clones stem from an unresolved V gene, and the remainder is unexplained. The sample includes roughly 310,000 clones, with roughly 90% observed a single time. Jointly, the top ten make up approximately 4% of the sample. Sequencing input: peripheral blood. Source of these receptors: a woman aged 50 to 65 with active or convalescent COVID-19.

The chain carries TRBV6-5 and TRBJ1-2; TRBD1 matches 7 bases. Per germline, CDR1 MNHEY and CDR2 SVGAGI. After removal of 7 bases from V and 9 bases from J, the junction contained 11 bases not matched to a gene. There are 13 residues in the CDR3. The CDR3 DNA reads TGTGCCAGCACAAGACAGGGTTGGTCTAGCTACACCTTC. The encoded protein is CASTRQGWSSYTF.

This clone appeared a single time. The J gene is TRBJ2-1, the V gene TRBV6-5; D ambiguous. Trimming stripped 5 bases from V and 11 bases from J, with 10 bases between. The CDR3 covers 11 residues. CDR1 is MNHEY and CDR2 is SVGAGI in the germline V gene. The CDR3 coding sequence is TGTGCCAGCAGTACCGTCGGTAAGCAGTTCTTC. This translates into CASSTVGKQFF.

V gene TRBV29-1 combines with J gene TRBJ1-4; TRBD1 is a possible D gene (6 bases). Germline V gene data show CDR1 as SQVTM and CDR2 as ANQGSEA. The V and J ends lost 4 bases and 6 bases respectively, with 9 bases between them. CDR3 length: 12 residues. DNA of the CDR3: TGCAGCGTTGTTGGGGGCGATGAAAAACTGTTTTTT. This codes for CSVVGGDEKLFF.

The chain has TRBV7-9 and TRBJ2-7; 7 bases are a match to TRBD1. With 3 bases clipped from V and 7 bases from J, the junction kept 12 bases outside the gene matches. CDR1 is SEHNR and CDR2 is FQNEAQ in the germline V gene (reference sequence). The CDR3 sequence is 15 residues long. In nucleotides, the CDR3 is TGTGCCAGCAGCTTGTGGAGACAGGGTACCTGGGAGCAGTACTTC. This encodes CASSLWRQGTWEQYF.

The J gene is TRBJ1-2, the V gene TRBV5-4; TRBD1 agrees at 7 bases. V was clipped by 1 base and J by 5 bases; unmatched bases: 5. This CDR3 contains 14 residues. CDR1 and CDR2 from the germline V gene are SGHNT and YYREEE (reference sequence). The CDR3 reads CASSLQTGDYGYTF. CDR3 DNA sequence: TGTGCCAGCAGCTTGCAAACAGGGGATTATGGCTACACCTTC.

The chain carries TRBV4-1 and TRBJ2-5; maybe TRBD1 (5 bases). The germline CDR1 and CDR2 sequences are MGHRA and YSYEKL. The CDR3 runs to 17 residues. The V end lost 5 bases, the J end lost 5 bases, and 24 bases lay between the germline ends. As DNA, the CDR3 is TGCGCCAGCAGCTCCCTCGTGGGCAGGGATTGGGGTGAGACCCAGTACTTC. Its translation is CASSSLVGRDWGETQYF.

V gene TRBV11-2 combines with J gene TRBJ2-1; D is unclear. The V and J ends lost 3 bases and 6 bases respectively, with 6 bases between them. This CDR3 is 12 amino acids long. Germline V CDR1 and CDR2: SGHAT, FQNNGV. CDR3 residues: CASSFSGNEQFF. CDR3 bases: TGTGCCAGCAGCTTCAGTGGCAATGAGCAGTTCTTC.

The chain couples TRBV5-1 to TRBJ2-7, with D perhaps TRBD1 (5 bases). The CDR3 covers 14 residues. V was pared by 0 bases and J by 5 bases, with 12 bases between. Germline V gene lookup returns CDR1 SGHRS and CDR2 YFSETQ. The CDR3 loop is CASSLAGQPDEQYF. The CDR3 DNA reads as TGCGCCAGCAGCTTGGCAGGGCAGCCGGACGAGCAGTACTTC.

The chain is built from TRBV7-2 and TRBJ1-2; D ambiguous. There are 14 residues in the CDR3. Trimming left V 2 bases short and J 1 base short, with 8 bases between. The V gene's germline CDR1 is SGHTA and CDR2 FQGNSA. CDR3 DNA: TGTGCCAGCAGCTTAAACAGTCTTAACTATGGCTACACCTTC. Translating gives CASSLNSLNYGYTF.

DNA for the CDR3: TGTGCCAGCAGAGCTAGCGGGAGGCCCTACGAGCAGTACTTC. This translates into CASRASGRPYEQYF. V and J are TRBV7-2 and TRBJ2-7; the match to TRBD2 covers 11 bases. Unmatched junction bases numbered 3, after V lost 6 bases and J lost 2 bases. The CDR3 consists of 14 residues. Germline V gene sequence: CDR1 SGHTA, CDR2 FQGNSA.

This clone was seen just once. The chain uses TRBV19 and TRBJ2-1; D possibly corresponds to TRBD2 (5 bases). This CDR3 has 14 amino acids. Trimming took 3 bases from V and 7 from J, leaving 13 bases between them. CDR1 and CDR2 from the germline V gene are LNHDA and SQIVND (reference sequence). This CDR3 reads CASSIETNYNEQFF. CDR3 coding DNA: TGTGCCAGTAGTATCGAGACTAACTATAATGAGCAGTTCTTC.

The chain combines TRBV7-3 with TRBJ2-2, with 14 bases aligning to TRBD2. Trimming took 5 bases from V and 6 from J; bases not matched to a gene: 8. The V gene's germline CDR1 is SGHTA and CDR2 FQGTGA. The CDR3 sequence is 17 residues long. The CDR3 here is CASSPSGTSGGAGELFF. The DNA for the CDR3 is TGTGCCAGCAGCCCCAGCGGGACTAGCGGGGGAGCCGGGGAGCTGTTTTTT.